Presented here are 17 T cell receptor beta chains from one specimen sequenced in a study of blood T cells in healthy people across ages. Using a J-beta primer mix together with a sample-barcoded 5' primer, a second PCR was run for roughly 7 to 12 cycles. TCRdb reanalysed the 5' RACE reads using MiXCR and keeps one entry per CDR3 protein. The sample records about 760,000 distinct CDR3 sequences, 20% to 25% being singletons. The sample was also reused in another study, on T cells of mothers and their children.

The sequenced material came from blood. The receptors here all came from a boy aged 5-17 years in good health.

V is TRBV7-2 and J is TRBJ2-3; D gene uncertain. Trimming stripped 0 bases from V and 0 bases from J, with 10 bases between. The length of the CDR3 is 16 residues. CDR1 and CDR2 (germline): SGHTA, FQGNSA. CDR3 in amino acids: CASSLARSSSTDTQYF. CDR3 DNA: TGTGCCAGCAGCTTAGCCAGGTCTTCTAGCACAGATACGCAGTATTTT.

In its sample, this clonotype was seen a few times. The rearrangement links TRBV4-3 to TRBJ2-5, with 12 bases identical to TRBD1. Near its end, the DNA agrees better with TRBJ2-7, so the J call may be wrong. The CDR3 length is 18 residues. Germline CDR1 and CDR2: LGHNA and YSLEER. As DNA, the CDR3 is TGCGCCAGCAGCCATCCCCCATATGAGGGACAGGGGGCCCACGAGCAGTACTTC. It specifies CASSHPPYEGQGAHEQYF.

The table lists this clonotype with a few counts. The CDR3 DNA is TGTGCCAGCAGTCTCGCCGGGGCCCCGGGGGAATACGAGCAGTACTTC. As protein: CASSLAGAPGEYEQYF. The genes are TRBV12-3 or TRBV12-4 and TRBJ2-7; a possible D gene is TRBD2 (6 bases). V was clipped by 5 bases and J by 4 bases, with 21 bases between them. CDR3 length equals 16 residues.

The CDR3: CASSLTRLAGTDTQYF. CDR3 bases: TGTGCCAGCAGCCTAACCCGACTAGCGGGCACAGATACGCAGTATTTT. The chain is built from TRBV28 and TRBJ2-3; TRBD2 matches 9 bases. The CDR3 runs 16 residues. J lost 1 base, V lost 6 bases, and 8 bases had no gene match. Germline V lookup: CDR1 MDHEN, CDR2 SYDVKM.

The sample holds a few counts of this clonotype. The chain carries TRBV19 and TRBJ1-1; D not resolved. Per germline, CDR1 LNHDA and CDR2 SQIVND (reference sequence). This CDR3 has 14 amino acids. Trimming took 3 bases from V and 1 from J, leaving 9 bases between them. The chain's CDR3 is CASSIWEGNTEAFF. Written as DNA, the CDR3 is TGTGCCAGTAGTATCTGGGAGGGGAACACTGAAGCTTTCTTT.

The CDR3: CASSFSDQGYTEAFF. DNA of the CDR3: TGTGCCAGCAGTTTTAGTGATCAAGGGTACACTGAAGCTTTCTTT. The V gene is TRBV27, the J gene TRBJ1-1; D unresolved. This CDR3 region has 15 residues. Per germline, CDR1 MNHEY and CDR2 SMNVEV (reference sequence). V dropped 3 bases and J dropped 3 bases, with 14 bases sitting between them.

The sample holds many counts of this clonotype. The chain carries TRBV29-1 and TRBJ2-2; tentative D call: TRBD2 (5 bases). The V and J ends lost 4 bases and 2 bases respectively, with 8 bases between them. Per the germline V gene, CDR1 is SQVTM and CDR2 is ANQGSEA. The CDR3 is 13 residues long. The CDR3 sequence is CSVGSGNTGELFF. For the CDR3, the DNA is TGCAGCGTTGGGAGCGGAAACACCGGGGAGCTGTTTTTT.

The chain is built from TRBV7-3 and TRBJ2-5; 7 positions agree with TRBD2. The CDR3 loop spans 13 amino acids. V was pared by 5 bases and J by 5 bases, with 5 bases of the junction left unmatched. Germline loops: CDR1 SGHTA, CDR2 FQGTGA. CDR3 sequence reads: CASSQNGGETQYF. In DNA, the CDR3 is TGTGCCAGCAGCCAGAACGGGGGGGAGACCCAGTACTTC.

This clonotype appeared a few times. V and J are TRBV7-2 and TRBJ1-4; unclear D gene. Trimming pared 6 bases from V and 4 bases from J, leaving 9 bases between. CDR1 is SGHTA, CDR2 FQGNSA, per germline. CDR3 length: 13 residues. The CDR3 region has the DNA TGTGCCAGCAGATCACAGTTTAATGAAAAACTGTTTTTT. Translated: CASRSQFNEKLFF.

A remark on this clonotype: Germline is not matched at one junction end, which may reflect a read error. The V call is TRBV12-3 or TRBV12-4, the J call TRBJ2-7; weak D call: TRBD2 (5 bases). The CDR3 length is 14 residues. This chain's CDR3 is CASSLMGGDYEQYF. CDR3 bases: TGTGCCAGCAGTTTAATGGGCGGAGACTACGAACAGTACTTC.

This clonotype showed up just a few times. The rearrangement joins TRBV29-1 to TRBJ2-1; 9 nucleotides line up with TRBD1. V dropped 1 base and J dropped 5; count of bases not matched to a gene: 6. This CDR3 region has 15 residues. The germline V gene has CDR1 SQVTM and CDR2 ANQGSEA. In DNA, the CDR3 is TGCAGCGTTGAAGGAGTGGACAGGGGAAACAATGAGCAGTTCTTC. This encodes CSVEGVDRGNNEQFF.

With regard to this clonotype: An end of the junction differs from the germline gene, which may be a read error. V and J are TRBV9 and TRBJ1-2, with a tentative D call TRBD1 (5 bases). This CDR3 is 13 amino acids long. Germline V gene lookup returns CDR1 SGDLS and CDR2 YYNGEE. The CDR3 bases are TGTGCCAGCAGCGTAGTACAGACCTGGGGCTACGCCTTC. This translates into CASSVVQTWGYAF.

The genes are TRBV20-1 and TRBJ2-7, with D perhaps TRBD2 (6 bases). Germline assignment: CDR1 DFQATT and CDR2 SNEGSKA (reference sequence). Trimming took off 6 bases at V and 9 bases at J, with 18 bases between the two ends. The CDR3 covers 12 residues. CDR3 DNA: TGCAGTGCGCACCATCGCGACGGGGGGCAGTACTTC. It is translated as CSAHHRDGGQYF.

The rearrangement links TRBV6-2 or TRBV6-3 to TRBJ2-5; the D gene could be TRBD1 or TRBD2 (5 bases each). The J call could be wrong; TRBJ2-7 is a better fit for the DNA end. The CDR3 covers 16 residues. CDR1 is MNHEY and CDR2 is SVGEGT in the germline V gene. The CDR3 coding sequence is TGTGCCAGCAGGGTCGTGGGAAATAGGGACGGCTACGAGCAGTACTTC. Its translation is CASRVVGNRDGYEQYF.

CDR3 amino acids: CASSQPRQGTTEAFF. CDR3 coding DNA: TGTGCCAGCAGCCAACCGAGACAGGGGACCACTGAAGCTTTCTTT. This chain connects TRBV14 to TRBJ1-1, with 8 bases fitting TRBD1. Germline V CDR1 and CDR2: SGHDN, FVKESK. The CDR3 is 15 residues long. The V segment lost 2 bases and the J segment 4 bases; nucleotides outside the gene matches: 6.

This clonotype was detected a few times. The chain uses TRBV7-2 and TRBJ1-5; D unresolved. Per the germline V gene, CDR1 is SGHTA and CDR2 is FQGNSA. The CDR3 runs 15 residues. V gave up 2 bases and J gave up 7 bases, with 15 bases separating them. Here the CDR3 DNA reads TGTGCCAGCAGCTTAATCGGTCACCCTGCCCAGCCCCAGCATTTT. Amino acids: CASSLIGHPAQPQHF.

This clonotype has more than one count but fewer than ten. The V call is TRBV28, the J call TRBJ2-2, with D hard to call. The V end lost 7 bases, the J end lost 5 bases, and 5 bases lay between the germline ends. The CDR3 extends over 11 amino acids. Germline CDR1 reads MDHEN; CDR2 reads SYDVKM. CDR3 in amino acids: CASTDTGELFF. CDR3 DNA sequence: TGTGCCAGCACCGATACCGGGGAGCTGTTTTTT.